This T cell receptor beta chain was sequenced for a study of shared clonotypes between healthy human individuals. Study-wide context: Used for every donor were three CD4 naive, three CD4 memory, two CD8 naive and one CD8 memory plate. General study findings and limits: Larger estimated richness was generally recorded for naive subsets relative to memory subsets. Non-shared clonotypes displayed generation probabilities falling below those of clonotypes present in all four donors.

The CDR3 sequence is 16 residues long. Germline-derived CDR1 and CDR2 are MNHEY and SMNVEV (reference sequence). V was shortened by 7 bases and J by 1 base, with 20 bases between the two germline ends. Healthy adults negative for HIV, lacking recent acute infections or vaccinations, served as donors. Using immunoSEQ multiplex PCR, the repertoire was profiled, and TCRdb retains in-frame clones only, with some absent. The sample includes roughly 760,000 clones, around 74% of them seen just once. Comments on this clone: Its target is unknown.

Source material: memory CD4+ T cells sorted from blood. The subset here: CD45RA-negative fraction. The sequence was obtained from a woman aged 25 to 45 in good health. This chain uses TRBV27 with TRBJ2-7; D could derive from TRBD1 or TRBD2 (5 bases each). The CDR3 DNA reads TGTGCCAGCACCCCCGGGCCCGGGACGGCATCCTACGAGCAGTACTTC. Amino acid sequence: CASTPGPGTASYEQYF.